This TCR beta chain comes out of a study of a mutant IDH1 vaccine in newly diagnosed glioma listed by TCRdb under 2021. About the investigation overall: Patients received eight vaccinations in weeks 1, 3, 5, 7, 11, 15, 19 and 23, corresponding to visits V03 through V10. Peripheral blood was collected at six visits: V03 (baseline), V05, V07, V10, V12 and V13. In the chemotherapy-containing groups, vaccination started alongside temozolomide cycles, whereas in patients who had radiotherapy alone it started 4-6 weeks after radiotherapy. Of the approximately 35 treated patients, around 62% were male and approximately 40% were female, and a mean age of 40.4 years was recorded. For exploratory analyses, under 30 treated patients had longitudinal TCRB deep sequencing done wherever samples were available. Prior to enrollment, patients had been given standard therapy consisting of radiotherapy alone, temozolomide alone, or radiochemotherapy with temozolomide, with the combination given to most patients.

The full study reports these points: The authors stated that sample limitations prevented analyses of patient blood samples from being reproduced. Vaccine-induced immune responses across multiple MHC alleles were detected in approximately 94% of patients. PBMC samples for TCRB deep sequencing were selected based on availability. Pseudoprogression appeared unrelated to alterations in the top peripheral T cell clonotypes detected by TCRB sequencing.

V and J are trimmed by 4 bases and 1 base, and the gene matches miss 4 bases of the junction. The CDR3 goes from the cysteine to the phenylalanine over 14 residues. CDR3 DNA only is kept here, 42 bases in frame from base 1. CDR1 and CDR2 are drawn from the germline V gene: SGHRS, YFSETQ. Comments on this clone: Its binding antigen is unknown. Per-base qualities were not stored, and no clone one base away is much larger.

Library preparation used the immunoSEQ multiplex PCR assay. Rearranged TCR beta chain sequences were amplified using the hsTCRB Kit according to the manufacturer's protocol. An Illumina MiSeq was used to sequence the TCRB libraries. The study's own analysis went as follows. The kit vendor's proprietary platform handled demultiplexing, trimming and gene mapping. TCRdb mirrors the immuneACCESS table, restricted to in-frame sequences. Some clones are absent from its copies; in checked studies, under half trace to an unresolved V gene, and the reason for the others is unknown. V and J calls and clone size come straight from that table; D and trimming were deduced from the DNA. This sample lists 35,000 to 45,000 clones; roughly 80% were detected once. Approximately 16% of the sample belongs to the ten largest clones. The time point tag for this specimen amounts to: week 11, during vaccination. Each vaccine dose was 300 ug of a 20-mer mutant IDH1 peptide in Montanide, given subcutaneously with topical imiquimod. Newly diagnosed WHO grade 3 or 4 IDH1-mutant astrocytomas showing loss of nuclear ATRX were present in the donors. The samples were drawn from NOA16, a multicentre, single-arm, open-label phase I trial in Germany that tested a mutant IDH1 peptide vaccine in humans for the first time. Genomic DNA for TCRB sequencing was extracted from EDTA blood using the DNeasy Blood and Tissue Kit.

The sequence was collected from a woman aged 25-40 years with glioma. Some clones in this sample may be carry-over from other donors' samples. The chain couples TRBV5-1 to TRBJ1-1; TRBD1 fits 7 bases in the junction. Sequenced material: peripheral blood mononuclear cells (PBMCs), taken from a glioma patient whose treatment included an IDH1 peptide vaccine. The nucleotide sequence is TGCGCCAGCAGCACGGACAGGCAGAACACTGAAGCTTTCTTT. Its protein reads: CASSTDRQNTEAFF.